A selection of T cell receptor beta chains follows, all from one sample in a study of metastatic and nonmetastatic thyroid tumors. With MiXCR, TCRdb called clones anew from the PCR reads. Among tens of thousands of clones listed, roughly 17% were seen once. The material sequenced was blood. The source of these receptors is a male donor with papillary thyroid cancer or a benign thyroid nodule (not recorded which). Some clones in this sample may be carry-over from other donors' samples. Each CDR3 is given with its conserved first and last residue. A D gene is named only where the DNA matches it firmly. Clone size is shown for a subset of rows, as once, few, many or a class of expanded clone.

TRBV7-9	TRBD2	many	TRBJ2-7	CASMGGREWAYEQYF	TGTGCCAGCATGGGGGGGAGAGAGTGGGCCTACGAGCAGTACTTC
TRBV11-1	NA	many	TRBJ2-1	CASSSQDGTPRDEQFF	TGTGCCAGCAGCTCCCAAGACGGGACACCTAGGGATGAGCAGTTCTTC
TRBV12-3/TRBV12-4	NA	many	TRBJ1-6	CASSLAATGANSPLHF	TGTGCCAGCAGTTTAGCCGCGACAGGTGCAAATTCACCCCTCCACTTT
TRBV24-1	NA	once	TRBJ2-5	CATWQKAVKTQYF	TGTGCCACCTGGCAAAAGGCCGTAAAGACCCAGTACTTC
TRBV27	TRBD2	many	TRBJ2-5	CASGTSGRVTQYF	TGTGCCAGCGGAACTAGCGGGAGGGTGACCCAGTACTTC
TRBV30	TRBD2	medium-sized	TRBJ2-7	CAWGGDSYEQYF	TGTGCCTGGGGGGGGGACTCCTACGAGCAGTACTTC
TRBV10-2	TRBD1	many	TRBJ2-7	CASRATGFLYEQYF	TGCGCCAGCAGGGCGACAGGGTTCCTCTACGAGCAGTACTTC
TRBV6-1	NA	many	TRBJ2-3	CASRADTQYF	TGTGCCAGCAGGGCAGATACGCAGTATTTT
TRBV28	TRBD1	NA	TRBJ2-7	CASRTFRGYEQCF	TGTGCCAGCAGGACATTCAGGGGGTATGAGCAGTGCTTC
TRBV7-2	TRBD1	many	TRBJ1-5	CASSLGSLRDSVLGNQPQHF	TGTGCCAGCAGCTTAGGAAGTCTCCGGGACAGTGTATTGGGCAATCAGCCCCAGCATTTT
TRBV6-1	NA	NA	TRBJ2-7	CASSALPVDEQYF	TGTGCCAGCAGTGCTTTACCCGTCGACGAGCAGTACTTC
TRBV5-1	NA	many	TRBJ2-1	CASRQHNEQFF	TGCGCCAGCAGGCAGCACAATGAGCAGTTCTTC
TRBV9	TRBD2	many	TRBJ2-7	CASSPSGRPTYEQYF	TGTGCCAGCAGTCCTAGCGGGAGGCCAACCTACGAGCAGTACTTC
TRBV20-1	NA	many	TRBJ1-6	CSAEPIRLTYNSPLHF	TGCAGTGCTGAACCCATTCGACTGACCTATAATTCACCCCTCCACTTT
TRBV20-1	TRBD1	many	TRBJ1-1	CSDRGAFF	TGCAGCGACAGGGGAGCTTTCTTT